Listed here is a single T cell receptor (beta chain). The CDR3 is 16 residues long. V was pared by 4 bases and J by 7 bases, with 20 bases between. Germline lookup yields CDR1 SGHNT and CDR2 YYREEE (reference sequence). The record originates from a study of control samples from healthy donors and cancer patients. Here immunoSEQ multiplex PCR was the method, and the copy in TCRdb shows in-frame clones only, minus some. The sample records about 160,000 clones, over 95% being singletons. This sequence originates from a woman under 40 in good health. The chain combines TRBV5-4 with TRBJ2-2; TRBD2 is a possible D gene (5 bases). The source material was blood. The CDR3 nucleotides read TGTGCCAGCAGCCCAGAGCTCGCTAGCCGGGGCGGGGAGCTGTTTTTT. Translating gives CASSPELASRGGELFF.